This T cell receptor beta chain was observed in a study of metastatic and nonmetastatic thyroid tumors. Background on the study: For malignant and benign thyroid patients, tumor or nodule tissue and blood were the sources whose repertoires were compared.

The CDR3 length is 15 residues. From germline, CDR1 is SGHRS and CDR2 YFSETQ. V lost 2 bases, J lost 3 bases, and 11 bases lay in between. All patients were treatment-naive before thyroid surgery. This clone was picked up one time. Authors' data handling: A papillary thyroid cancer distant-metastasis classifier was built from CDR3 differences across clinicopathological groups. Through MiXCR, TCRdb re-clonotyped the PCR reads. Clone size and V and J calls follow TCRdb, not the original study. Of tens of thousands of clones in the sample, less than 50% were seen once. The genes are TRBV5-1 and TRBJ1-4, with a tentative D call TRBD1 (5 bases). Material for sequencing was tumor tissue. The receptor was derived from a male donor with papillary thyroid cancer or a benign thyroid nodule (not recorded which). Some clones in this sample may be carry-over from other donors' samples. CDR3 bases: TGCGCCAGCAGCTTCGGGGGGAGGGCTAATGAAAAACTGTTTTTT. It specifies CASSFGGRANEKLFF. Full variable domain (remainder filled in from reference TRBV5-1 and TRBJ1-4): KAGVTQTPRYLIKTRGQQVTLSCSPISGHRSVSWYQQTPGQGLQFLFEYFSETQRNKGNFPGRFSGRQFSNSRSEMNVSTLELGDSALYLCASSFGGRANEKLFFGSGTQLSVL.